The 4 T cell receptor beta chains given below trace back to one sample, sequenced in a study of blood T cell repertoires in COVID-19. Clones were read by immunoSEQ multiplex PCR, and TCRdb kept only the in-frame ones, dropping some. Among more than 95,000 clones, about 86% were seen once, and the ten largest hold more than 30%. The sample taken for sequencing was peripheral blood. These receptors came from a man at least 80 years old with acute or convalescent COVID-19.

This clone was recorded once. The CDR3 nucleotides are TGTGCCAGCAGCTCGGGGGGGCGGGTCGGACAGAACAATGAGCAGTTCTTC. Encoded protein: CASSSGGRVGQNNEQFF. J is TRBJ2-1 and V is TRBV5-4; 8 positions agree with TRBD2. Germline V gene sequence: CDR1 SGHNT, CDR2 YYREEE (reference sequence). V lost 3 bases to trimming and J lost 5 bases; unmatched junction nucleotides: 13. CDR3 length: 17 residues.

The chain has TRBV7-9 and TRBJ2-7, with TRBD1 as a possible D gene (5 bases). Trimming removed 5 bases from V and 3 bases from J, with 11 bases in between. Per the germline V gene, CDR1 is SEHNR and CDR2 is FQNEAQ (reference sequence). The CDR3 length is 13 residues. Here the CDR3 reads CASSMTVYYEQYF. The CDR3, as DNA: TGTGCCAGCAGCATGACAGTGTACTACGAGCAGTACTTC.

The genes are TRBV4-3 and TRBJ2-7; D is uncertain. Looked up from germline, CDR1 is LGHNA and CDR2 is YSLEER. The V gene lost 1 base and the J gene lost 3 bases, with 16 bases spanning the gap. The CDR3 totals 16 residues. CDR3 residues: CASSQVWRGRLYEQYF. DNA for the CDR3: TGCGCCAGCAGCCAAGTATGGCGAGGCCGGCTCTACGAGCAGTACTTC.

CDR3 in amino acids: CASSLSGNTIYF. DNA for the CDR3: TGTGCCAGCAGTTTATCAGGAAACACCATATATTTT. The rearrangement joins TRBV12-3 or TRBV12-4 to TRBJ1-3; D gene uncertain. Trimming shortened V by 2 bases and J by 4 bases, and 3 bases separated the two germline ends. The CDR3 loop spans 12 amino acids.